A single sample gave rise to the 19 T cell receptor beta chains below, sequenced in a study of long-term antiretroviral therapy in people with HIV. It was version v3.0 of the immunoSEQ assay that was run at survey level. Only in-frame clones appear in the TCRdb table, and some are missing; sequencing was by immunoSEQ multiplex PCR. The sample gives approximately 30,000 clones, around 84% of which show up once; 4.8% is in the top ten. The material was unsorted PBMCs, obtained 0.8 years after starting antiretroviral therapy. The source of these receptors is a woman in her 30s with HIV.

This clone was detected once. The chain joins TRBV10-3 to TRBJ2-1, with D possibly matching TRBD2 (5 bases). The germline CDR1 and CDR2 sequences are ENHRY and SYGVKD. CDR3 length: 16 amino acids. Trimming cost V 2 bases and J 6 bases, with 17 bases left between them. The CDR3 coding sequence is TGTGCCATCAGTGAGATCCCCACGGGGATCAGCAATGAGCAGTTCTTC. Encoded protein: CAISEIPTGISNEQFF.

This clone was counted a single time. The chain links TRBV7-6 to TRBJ1-2, with D perhaps TRBD1 (5 bases). This CDR3 has 18 residues. From germline, CDR1 is SGHVS and CDR2 FNYEAQ. V shed 2 bases and J shed 1 base, with 20 bases lying between them. The CDR3 nucleotides are TGTGCCAGCAGCTTATCAAGGGACGGTACCCCTGTTAACTATGGCTACACCTTC. It is translated as CASSLSRDGTPVNYGYTF.

In this sample, this clone turned up once. The genes are TRBV19 and TRBJ2-1; TRBD2 is a possible D gene (6 bases). This CDR3 spans 13 amino acids. V shed 3 bases and J shed 3 bases, with 6 bases lying between them. CDR1 and CDR2 from the germline V gene are LNHDA and SQIVND (reference sequence). The CDR3 coding sequence is TGTGCCAGTAGTATGGACTACTACAATGAGCAGTTCTTC. This translates into CASSMDYYNEQFF.

The rearrangement uses TRBV6-1 and TRBJ2-2, with TRBD1 matching 9 bases. The CDR3 sequence is 14 residues long. V was pared by 6 bases and J by 6 bases, with 5 bases of the junction left unmatched. Germline assignment: CDR1 MNHNS and CDR2 SASEGT. CDR3 sequence (DNA): TGTGCCAGCAGCGGACAGGGGTTGGCCGGGGAGCTGTTTTTT. It codes for CASSGQGLAGELFF.

The chain links TRBV9 to TRBJ1-5, with D perhaps matching TRBD1 (5 bases). This CDR3 contains 15 residues. The germline gives CDR1 SGDLS, CDR2 YYNGEE. Trimming pared 0 bases from V and 2 bases from J, leaving 9 bases between. The CDR3 sequence is CASSVASGGNQPQHF. DNA for the CDR3: TGTGCCAGCAGCGTAGCGTCGGGGGGCAATCAGCCCCAGCATTTT.

V and J are TRBV25-1 and TRBJ1-1; TRBD1 might be the D (5 bases). Germline lookup yields CDR1 MGHDK and CDR2 SYGVNS. CDR3 length: 15 amino acids. V gave up 1 base and J gave up 4 bases, with 13 bases separating them. Written as DNA, the CDR3 is TGTGCCAGCAGTGAATTGGGGGGAAGGAGCACTGAAGCTTTCTTT. This translates into CASSELGGRSTEAFF.

The rearrangement uses TRBV27 and TRBJ2-7; possibly TRBD1 for D (6 bases). CDR3 size: 15 residues. CDR1 MNHEY and CDR2 SMNVEV come from the germline V gene (reference sequence). The V end was cut by 4 bases, the J end by 4 bases, with 17 bases between. The CDR3 nucleotides read TGTGCCAGCAGTTCCCATAAAGGGACACTGTACGAGCAGTACTTC. Protein sequence: CASSSHKGTLYEQYF.

The chain has TRBV7-6 and TRBJ1-1; D gene ambiguous. Per the germline V gene, CDR1 is SGHVS and CDR2 is FNYEAQ. This CDR3 contains 12 residues. Trimming shortened V by 6 bases and J by 8 bases, and 13 bases separated the two germline ends. This chain's CDR3 is CASSFQSGEAFF. The CDR3 bases are TGTGCCAGCAGTTTCCAGTCGGGAGAAGCTTTCTTT.

The chain recombines TRBV2 with TRBJ2-1, with 10 bases that match TRBD1. V shed 7 bases, J shed 6 bases, and the junction held 3 bases outside the gene matches. Germline V gene sequence: CDR1 SNHLY, CDR2 FYNNEI. The CDR3 contains 13 residues. The CDR3 reads CASTRTGGNEQFF. For the CDR3, the DNA is TGTGCCAGCACCCGGACAGGGGGCAATGAGCAGTTCTTC.

This clone appeared once. The gene calls are TRBV6-5 and TRBJ1-1; the match to TRBD1 covers 9 bases. V lost 0 bases to trimming and J lost 3 bases; unmatched junction nucleotides: 5. The germline V gene has CDR1 MNHEY and CDR2 SVGAGI. The CDR3 spans 16 residues. CDR3: CASSYSYRTGDTEAFF. CDR3 sequence (DNA): TGTGCCAGCAGTTACTCTTATAGGACAGGGGACACTGAAGCTTTCTTT.

The chain links TRBV2 to TRBJ1-1; D remains ambiguous. The CDR3 loop spans 14 amino acids. Trimming shortened V by 4 bases and J by 4 bases, and 13 bases separated the two germline ends. Germline V CDR1 and CDR2: SNHLY, FYNNEI. This CDR3 is CASSVRVGSTEAFF. CDR3 DNA sequence: TGTGCCAGCAGTGTTCGGGTGGGGAGCACTGAAGCTTTCTTT.

V usage is TRBV4-2 and J usage is TRBJ2-7; no clear D. Germline CDR1 reads LGHNA; CDR2 reads YNFKEQ. CDR3 size: 15 residues. V lost 0 bases to trimming and J lost 3 bases, with 12 bases between them. CDR3 protein: CASSQEQLGYYEQYF. The CDR3 bases are TGTGCCAGCAGCCAAGAACAGCTAGGGTACTACGAGCAGTACTTC.

V and J are TRBV7-2 and TRBJ1-2, with TRBD1 identical over 7 bases. Germline CDR1 is SGHTA and CDR2 is FQGNSA. Trimming removed 4 bases from V and 6 bases from J; junction bases left unmatched: 8. This CDR3 contains 14 residues. The CDR3 sequence is CASSSQQGRDGYTF. CDR3 sequence (DNA): TGTGCCAGCAGCTCGCAACAGGGGCGGGATGGCTACACCTTC.

CDR3 sequence (DNA): TGCAGCGTTGTCGGGGACCGCGGGGGGGTGGCAGATACGCAGTATTTT. Protein sequence: CSVVGDRGGVADTQYF. The chain carries TRBV29-1 and TRBJ2-3; 9 bases match TRBD2. Trimming removed 4 bases from V and 4 bases from J; junction bases left unmatched: 12. The CDR3 totals 16 residues. Germline V gene sequence: CDR1 SQVTM, CDR2 ANQGSEA.

This rearrangement joins TRBV6-5 to TRBJ1-1; D is unresolved. The germline V gene has CDR1 MNHEY and CDR2 SVGAGI. The CDR3 extends over 14 amino acids. The V and J ends lost 10 bases and 0 bases respectively, with 15 bases between them. The CDR3 region is CATSPGRVNTEAFF. The CDR3 DNA reads TGTGCCACATCCCCGGGGAGGGTGAACACTGAAGCTTTCTTT.

J is TRBJ1-4 and V is TRBV7-9; D possibly corresponds to TRBD1 (6 bases). V gave up 5 bases and J gave up 0 bases, with 16 bases separating them. Germline CDR1 reads SEHNR; CDR2 reads FQNEAQ (reference sequence). CDR3 size: 17 residues. CDR3: CASSRGQTVTTNEKLFF. As DNA, the CDR3 is TGTGCCAGCAGCCGAGGACAGACTGTAACAACTAATGAAAAACTGTTTTTT.

The chain employs TRBV7-3 and TRBJ2-1, with TRBD2 matching over 7 bases. The CDR3 totals 19 residues. The germline CDR1 and CDR2 sequences are SGHTA and FQGTGA. V gave up 3 bases and J gave up 1 base; unmatched junction bases: 15. Written as DNA, the CDR3 is TGTGCCAGCAGCTTTCGAGTTCGGAGTGGCGGGGGTTCCTACAATGAGCAGTTCTTC. Translation gives CASSFRVRSGGGSYNEQFF.

The chain has TRBV5-1 and TRBJ2-3; 10 nucleotides match TRBD1. Germline V gives CDR1 SGHRS, CDR2 YFSETQ. The CDR3 sequence is 18 residues long. V was pared by 1 base and J by 3 bases, with 11 bases of the junction left unmatched. DNA for the CDR3: TGCGCCAGCAGCTTGAGTTCGAGGACAGGGGGGCGGACAGATACGCAGTATTTT. Translated, it gives CASSLSSRTGGRTDTQYF. Drawing the rest from reference TRBV5-1 and TRBJ2-3, the complete variable domain is KAGVTQTPRYLIKTRGQQVTLSCSPISGHRSVSWYQQTPGQGLQFLFEYFSETQRNKGNFPGRFSGRQFSNSRSEMNVSTLELGDSALYLCASSLSSRTGGRTDTQYFGPGTRLTVL.

CDR3 bases: TGTGCCAGCAGCTCACTTCCAGCGGGGGCCGATACGCAGTATTTT. Its protein product is CASSSLPAGADTQYF. This chain joins TRBV7-6 and TRBJ2-3; 8 nucleotides match TRBD2. The ends lost 4 bases at V and 6 bases at J; junction bases unmatched: 9. Germline V gives CDR1 SGHVS, CDR2 FNYEAQ. This CDR3 is 15 amino acids long.